These T cell receptor beta chains were read from a single sample in a study of T cells in Graves' hyperthyroidism and ophthalmopathy. TCRdb redid the calling of the multiplex PCR reads with MiXCR, one entry per CDR3 protein. The data hold under 450,000 distinct CDR3 sequences, with approximately 18% observed a single time. Sequenced material: blood. These receptors were collected from a woman aged 25 to 39 with Graves' hyperthyroidism that later progressed to Graves' ophthalmopathy. CDR3s include the opening cysteine and the closing phenylalanine or tryptophan. A D gene is named only where the DNA matches it firmly. Clone size, where shown, is once, few, many, or a class for clones that have expanded.

. | . | TRBJ2-1 | TRBV2 | CASGETQFF | TGTGCCAGCGGTGAGACCCAGTTCTTC
. | TRBD2 | TRBJ2-1 | TRBV19 | CASSSALAGSWNEQFF | TGTGCCAGTAGTAGCGCTCTAGCGGGATCCTGGAATGAGCAGTTCTTC
. | . | TRBJ1-1 | TRBV2 | CASSPLAGAGTEAFF | TGTGCCAGCAGTCCGCTAGCGGGGGCAGGAACTGAAGCTTTCTTT
many | . | TRBJ1-3 | TRBV30 | CAWSDITRNTIYF | TGTGCCTGGAGTGACATCACGAGAAACACCATATATTTT
many | TRBD1 | TRBJ2-3 | TRBV12-3/TRBV12-4 | CASSPGQGLNADTQYF | TGTGCCAGCAGTCCTGGACAGGGCCTGAATGCAGATACGCAGTATTTT
few | . | TRBJ1-2 | TRBV4-1 | CASSQAFGGASYGYTF | TGCGCCAGCAGCCAAGCATTTGGGGGCGCGAGCTATGGCTACACCTTC
few | . | TRBJ2-1 | TRBV27 | CASSHYEQFF | TGTGCCAGCAGCCACTATGAGCAGTTCTTC
many | . | TRBJ2-7 | TRBV6-5 | CASSYLLASLLGYEQYF | TGTGCCAGCAGTTACTTACTAGCCAGTCTTCTGGGGTACGAGCAGTACTTC
. | . | TRBJ1-6 | TRBV2 | CASSEGALTPLHF | TGTGCCAGCAGTGAAGGGGCTTTAACACCCCTCCACTTT
few | . | TRBJ1-1 | TRBV20-1 | CSARGSEGPNTEAFF | TGCAGTGCTAGAGGTTCAGAGGGTCCGAACACTGAAGCTTTCTTT
. | . | TRBJ1-5 | TRBV10-3 | CAISGGLVEQPQHF | TGTGCCATCAGTGGGGGACTGGTCGAACAGCCCCAGCATTTT
many | TRBD1 | TRBJ2-1 | TRBV18 | CASSLDGTGSYNEQFF | TGTGCCAGCTCGCTGGACGGGACAGGGAGTTACAATGAGCAGTTCTTC
many | TRBD2 | TRBJ2-5 | TRBV28 | CASSLAGGPLGETQYF | TGTGCCAGCAGTTTAGCGGGAGGGCCATTGGGAGAGACCCAGTACTTC
many | . | TRBJ1-6 | TRBV20-1 | CSAAGTREYYNSPLHF | TGCAGTGCAGCCGGGACAAGGGAATATTATAATTCACCCCTCCACTTT
many | TRBD1 | TRBJ1-1 | TRBV30 | CAWNTGVGGTEAFF | TGTGCCTGGAACACAGGGGTCGGGGGTACTGAAGCTTTCTTT
. | TRBD2 | TRBJ2-5 | TRBV6-9 | CASSYSWLAGVVYF | TGTGCCAGCAGTTATTCCTGGCTAGCGGGAGTAGTGTACTTC
few | . | TRBJ2-7 | TRBV6-1 | CASRAGTSTTYEQYF | TGTGCCAGCAGGGCGGGAACATCTACTACCTACGAGCAGTACTTC
many | . | TRBJ1-6 | TRBV11-2 | CASGGLRGEDSPLHF | TGTGCCAGCGGAGGGCTGAGGGGAGAGGATTCACCCCTCCACTTT
many | . | TRBJ2-7 | TRBV28 | CASYGGRTYEQYF | TGTGCCAGCTACGGGGGTAGAACCTACGAGCAGTACTTC
. | TRBD2 | TRBJ2-2 | TRBV19 | CASSILAGLIGELFF | TGTGCCAGTAGTATACTAGCGGGACTTATCGGGGAGCTGTTTTTT
many | . | TRBJ1-1 | TRBV25-1 | CASSPYEYTEAFF | TGTGCCAGCAGTCCATATGAATACACTGAAGCTTTCTTT
few | TRBD1 | TRBJ1-5 | TRBV18 | CASSPTTVVPGQGFQPQHF | TGTGCCAGCTCCCCGACCACCGTAGTCCCGGGACAGGGATTTCAGCCCCAGCATTTT
many | . | TRBJ2-1 | TRBV9 | CASSYADTSYNEQFF | TGTGCCAGCAGCTACGCGGATACCTCCTACAATGAGCAGTTCTTC
. | TRBD1 | TRBJ2-7 | TRBV19 | CASSIIGTGAYEQYF | TGTGCCAGTAGTATAATCGGGACAGGGGCCTACGAGCAGTACTTC
many | . | TRBJ1-4 | TRBV2 | CASSESLGRAEKLFF | TGTGCCAGCAGTGAATCTTTGGGGCGAGCTGAAAAACTGTTTTTT
. | . | TRBJ2-3 | TRBV7-2 | CASSLEERSTDTQYF | TGTGCCAGCAGCTTAGAGGAGCGGAGCACAGATACGCAGTATTTT
many | . | TRBJ2-5 | TRBV5-1 | CASSFLQETQYF | TGCGCCAGCAGCTTCCTCCAAGAGACCCAGTACTTC
many | . | TRBJ1-2 | TRBV18 | CASSLDGQNGYTF | TGTGCCAGCTCACTTGACGGACAGAATGGCTACACCTTC
many | . | TRBJ1-2 | TRBV19 | CASSIGPSGYTF | TGTGCCAGTAGTATCGGCCCTTCGGGCTACACCTTC
many | . | TRBJ2-7 | TRBV2 | CASTPLRDGTYEQYF | TGTGCCAGCACCCCCCTTCGGGACGGAACCTACGAGCAGTACTTC
many | TRBD1 | TRBJ2-7 | TRBV2 | CASLSDRSYEQYF | TGTGCCAGCCTTTCGGACAGGAGCTACGAGCAGTACTTC
. | TRBD1 | TRBJ2-7 | TRBV7-9 | CASSDRDSSYEQDF | TGTGCCAGCAGCGACAGGGACAGCTCCTACGAGCAGGACTTC
. | . | TRBJ2-3 | TRBV18 | CASSPPGPIDTDTQYF | TGTGCCAGCTCACCGCCGGGGCCGATTGACACAGATACGCAGTATTTT
. | TRBD2 | TRBJ2-5 | TRBV20-1 | CSADEHGGETQYF | TGCAGTGCGGATGAACACGGGGGGGAGACCCAGTACTTC
many | . | TRBJ2-1 | TRBV2 | CASSGRRTSVIVFDEQFF | TGTGCCAGCAGTGGTCGTAGGACGAGCGTTATCGTCTTCGATGAGCAGTTCTTC
many | . | TRBJ2-7 | TRBV6-5 | CASSYGAAYEQYF | TGTGCCAGCAGTTACGGTGCTGCCTACGAGCAGTACTTC
few | TRBD1 | TRBJ2-7 | TRBV18 | CASSPYGTGSYEQYF | TGTGCCAGCTCACCGTACGGGACAGGGTCCTACGAGCAGTACTTC
many | TRBD1 | TRBJ2-4 | TRBV12-3/TRBV12-4 | CASSPGTGRAIAKNIQYF | TGTGCCAGCAGTCCCGGGACAGGCCGAGCTATAGCCAAAAACATTCAGTACTTC
. | . | TRBJ1-6 | TRBV7-2 | CASSLQGNSPLHF | TGTGCCAGCAGCTTACAGGGTAATTCACCCCTCCACTTT
. | . | TRBJ1-1 | TRBV9 | CASSPSSFGLNTEAFF | TGTGCCAGCAGCCCGAGCAGTTTCGGTCTGAACACTGAAGCTTTCTTT
many | TRBD1 | TRBJ2-1 | TRBV28 | CVSSLDRGLYYNEQFF | TGTGTCAGCAGTTTAGACAGGGGTCTATATTACAATGAGCAGTTCTTC
. | . | TRBJ1-1 | TRBV20-1 | CSTPREGGNTEAFF | TGCAGTACCCCGCGGGAGGGGGGGAACACTGAAGCTTTCTTT
many | TRBD1 | TRBJ1-1 | TRBV12-3/TRBV12-4 | CASRRQGRNTEAFF | TGTGCCAGCAGAAGACAGGGGAGGAACACTGAAGCTTTCTTT
few | . | TRBJ2-3 | TRBV25-1 | CASSLELHTDTQYF | TGTGCCAGCAGTCTGGAACTTCACACAGATACGCAGTATTTT
many | . | TRBJ2-3 | TRBV5-1 | CASSLGLGTDTQYF | TGCGCCAGCAGCTTGGGTCTTGGCACAGATACGCAGTATTTT
many | . | TRBJ2-1 | TRBV4-1 | CASSQVDIISYNEQFF | TGCGCCAGCAGCCAAGTTGACATAATCTCCTACAATGAGCAGTTCTTC
. | TRBD2 | TRBJ2-1 | TRBV6-4 | CASSKSSGGIYEQFF | TGTGCCAGCAGCAAGTCTAGCGGGGGGATCTATGAGCAGTTCTTC
many | . | TRBJ2-6 | TRBV28 | CASSLAGAGGANVLTF | TGTGCCAGCAGCCTGGCGGGGGCCGGGGGGGCCAACGTCCTGACTTTC
many | . | TRBJ2-1 | TRBV12-3/TRBV12-4 | CASSLRSWRTTYNEQFF | TGTGCCAGCAGTTTAAGGAGTTGGCGGACAACCTACAATGAGCAGTTCTTC
. | . | TRBJ2-7 | TRBV4-1 | CASSQAGLTYEQYF | TGCGCCAGCAGCCAAGCGGGCCTCACCTACGAGCAGTACTTC